This T cell receptor beta chain was documented in a study of response to subunit inactivated influenza vaccine. TCRdb itself ran the RT-PCR reads through MiXCR, one entry per CDR3 protein. The data contain almost 250,000 distinct CDR3 sequences, 10% to 15% of them singletons. With 4 bases removed from V and 4 bases from J, the gap between germline ends came to 13 bases. The germline CDR1 and CDR2 sequences are MGHDK and SYGVNS. The CDR3 length is 14 residues. This TCR came from a man between 50 and 59 years old who received an inactivated influenza vaccine. The chain has TRBV25-1 and TRBJ1-1; D unresolved. The sequencing used non-naive T cells sorted from PBMCs, collected 14 to 15 days before vaccination. The CDR3 DNA reads as TGTGCCAGCAGTGCTCGGGGAGGAGGCACTGAAGCTTTCTTT. Protein product: CASSARGGGTEAFF.